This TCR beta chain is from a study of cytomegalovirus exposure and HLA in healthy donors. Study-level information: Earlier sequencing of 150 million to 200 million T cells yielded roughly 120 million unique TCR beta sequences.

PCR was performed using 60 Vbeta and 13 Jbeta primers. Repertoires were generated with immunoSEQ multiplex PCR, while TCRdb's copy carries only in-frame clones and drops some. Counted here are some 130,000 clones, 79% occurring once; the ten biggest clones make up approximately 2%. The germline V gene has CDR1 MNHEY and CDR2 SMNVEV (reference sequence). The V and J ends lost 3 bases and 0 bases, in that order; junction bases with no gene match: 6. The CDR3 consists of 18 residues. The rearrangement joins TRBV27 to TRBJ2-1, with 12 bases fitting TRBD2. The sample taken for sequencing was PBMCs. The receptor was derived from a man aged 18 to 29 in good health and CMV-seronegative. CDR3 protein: CASSFRRTSGTSYNEQFF. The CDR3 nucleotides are TGTGCCAGCAGTTTCCGCCGGACTAGCGGGACCTCCTACAATGAGCAGTTCTTC.